This TCR beta chain was found in a study of T-cell reconstitution after alpha-beta-depleted transplantation in children. General observations from the study: One year after transplant, T-cell counts and diversity came mostly from newly produced T cells. Alpha-beta T cells present about two months after transplant were reported to originate from several hundred expanded graft clones. Some patients owed their high day-60 TCRbeta diversity to surviving recipient T cells and thymic progenitors.

This clonotype came up a few times. Its antigen is unidentified. J gave up 0 bases and V 5 bases, and 4 bases lay outside the gene matches. This CDR3 has 15 residues. Germline V lookup: CDR1 MGHDK, CDR2 SYGVNS. Library preparation (for TCRbeta) was performed with unique molecular identifiers. MiXCR was run by TCRdb on the PCR reads, yielding one entry per CDR3 protein. The table shows approximately 110,000 distinct CDR3 sequences, with roughly 23% occurring only once. This TCR derives from a male patient aged 2-15 years who had a stem cell transplant for chronic granulomatous disease, so the T cells may come from the graft donor. The source was PBMCs, mostly from graft donor cells, collected 180 days after TCRalphabeta/CD19-depleted stem cell transplant. The gene calls are TRBV25-1 and TRBJ2-5; 9 positions agree with TRBD2. The CDR3 sequence: CASSSGGTYQETQYF. CDR3 nucleotide sequence: TGTGCCAGCAGTAGCGGGGGGACGTACCAAGAGACCCAGTACTTC. Supplemented by reference TRBV25-1 and TRBJ2-5, the full variable domain reads EADIYQTPRYLVIGTGKKITLECSQTMGHDKMYWYQQDPGMELHLIHYSYGVNSTEKGDLSSESTVSRIRTEHFPLTLESARPSHTSQYLCASSSGGTYQETQYFGPGTRLLVL.